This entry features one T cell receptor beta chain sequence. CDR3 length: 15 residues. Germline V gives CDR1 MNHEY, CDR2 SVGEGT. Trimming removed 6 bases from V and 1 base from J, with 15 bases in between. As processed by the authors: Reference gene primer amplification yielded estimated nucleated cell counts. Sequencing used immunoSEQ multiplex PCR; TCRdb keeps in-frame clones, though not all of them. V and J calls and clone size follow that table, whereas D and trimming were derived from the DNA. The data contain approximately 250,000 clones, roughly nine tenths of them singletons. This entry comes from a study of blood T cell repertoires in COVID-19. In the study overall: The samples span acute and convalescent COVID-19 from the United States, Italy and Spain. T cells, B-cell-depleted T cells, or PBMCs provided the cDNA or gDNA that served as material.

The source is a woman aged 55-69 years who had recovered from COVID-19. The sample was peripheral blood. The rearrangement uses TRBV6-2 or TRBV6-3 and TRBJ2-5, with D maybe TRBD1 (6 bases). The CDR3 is CASSDRTGFQETQYF. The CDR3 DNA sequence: TGTGCCAGCAGCGACCGAACAGGGTTCCAAGAGACCCAGTACTTC.